The 32 T cell receptor beta chains below come from one sample, sequenced in a study of regulatory T cells in long-lasting Graves disease. Indicated time point: persistent/refractory GD, antithyroid drugs over 5 years with positive TRAb. PBMCs were the source of the RNA used for TCR sequencing. Construction of TCR beta libraries relied on iRepertoire HTBI primers and on Arm-PCR targeting CDR3 regions. TCRdb reprocessed the multiplex PCR reads with MiXCR, giving one entry per CDR3 protein. The repertoire holds some 430,000 distinct CDR3 sequences, 20% to 25% seen once, with approximately 6.4% in the top ten. The source material was peripheral blood mononuclear cells (PBMCs), sampled when the disease was refractory, from a patient treated with antithyroid drugs. These receptors originate from a female donor with Graves disease.

The J gene is TRBJ1-2, the V gene TRBV15, with D hard to call. Trimming took 3 bases from V and 6 from J, leaving 8 bases between them. This CDR3 comprises 12 residues. The germline V gene encodes CDR1 LNHNV and CDR2 YYDKDF (reference sequence). Here the CDR3 reads CATSSLRNGYTF. CDR3 nucleotide sequence: TGTGCCACCAGCAGCTTAAGGAATGGCTACACCTTC.

This clonotype appeared many times. This chain joins TRBV20-1 and TRBJ2-4; D gene unclear. Germline assignment: CDR1 DFQATT and CDR2 SNEGSKA (reference sequence). Trimming left V 5 bases short and J 9 bases short, with 17 bases between. The CDR3 is made up of 13 amino acids. This CDR3 reads CSAFRTDSGIQYF. The CDR3 DNA reads TGCAGTGCTTTTAGGACCGATTCAGGCATTCAGTACTTC.

At least ten counts were recorded for this clonotype. V gene TRBV18 combines with J gene TRBJ2-5, with D hard to call. Germline CDR1 and CDR2: KGHSH and LQKENI. V lost 0 bases to trimming and J lost 5 bases, with 7 bases between them. The CDR3 runs 13 residues. The CDR3 DNA is TGTGCCAGCTCACCACCGACCAAGGAGACCCAGTACTTC. Its translation: CASSPPTKETQYF.

This clonotype was picked up many times. The V gene is TRBV28, the J gene TRBJ2-7, with D maybe TRBD1 (5 bases). There are 14 residues in the CDR3. From germline, CDR1 is MDHEN and CDR2 SYDVKM. Trimming took off 2 bases at V and 2 bases at J, with 10 bases between the two ends. CDR3 DNA sequence: TGTGCCAGCAGTTTACCAGGGTCTCCCTACGAGCAGTACTTC. Translation: CASSLPGSPYEQYF.

The rearrangement uses TRBV5-5 and TRBJ2-7; D unclear. The ends were cut back, 1 base at V and 0 bases at J, with 8 bases in the middle. CDR1 and CDR2 (germline): SGHKS, YYEKEE (reference sequence). The CDR3 extends over 14 amino acids. Written as DNA, the CDR3 is TGTGCCAGCAGCTTGTCTCACCCCTCCTACGAGCAGTACTTC. Translation: CASSLSHPSYEQYF.

The V call is TRBV27, the J call TRBJ2-7; TRBD2 might be the D (7 bases). CDR1 and CDR2 (germline): MNHEY, SMNVEV (reference sequence). V was pared by 5 bases and J by 6 bases, with 26 bases between. This CDR3 is built from 17 residues. The CDR3: CASSPGGAWGEWLEQYF. The DNA of the CDR3 is TGTGCCAGCAGTCCGGGGGGCGCGTGGGGGGAGTGGCTCGAGCAGTACTTC.

This clonotype was seen ten or more times. The rearrangement joins TRBV7-2 to TRBJ2-5, with 8 bases fitting TRBD1. V trimming: 5 bases; J trimming: 2 bases; junction bases outside the gene matches: 4. This CDR3 contains 14 residues. Looked up from germline, CDR1 is SGHTA and CDR2 is FQGNSA. The CDR3 sequence is CASSPQGVQETQYF. The CDR3 nucleotides are TGTGCCAGCAGCCCACAGGGGGTACAAGAGACCCAGTACTTC. The full variable domain, completed using reference TRBV7-2 and TRBJ2-5, is GAGVSQSPSNKVTEKGKDVELRCDPISGHTALYWYRQSLGQGLEFLIYFQGNSAPDKSGLPSDRFSAERTGGSVSTLTIQRTQQEDSAVYLCASSPQGVQETQYFGPGTRLLVL.

This clonotype was recorded many times. This chain links TRBV28 with TRBJ2-7; D may correspond to TRBD1 or TRBD2 (5 bases each). The CDR3 consists of 14 residues. The V gene's germline CDR1 is MDHEN and CDR2 SYDVKM. Trimming removed 5 bases from V and 5 bases from J, with 16 bases in between. The CDR3 here is CASSLAGTDDEQYF. The CDR3 DNA reads TGTGCCAGCAGTCTCGCCGGGACGGACGACGAGCAGTACTTC.

Comments on this clonotype: This sequence may be a read error, since a much larger clone differs from it by one base. The chain carries TRBV11-1 and TRBJ2-7; 12 bases line up with TRBD1. This CDR3 spans 15 amino acids. Germline assignment: CDR1 SGHAT and CDR2 FQDESV (reference sequence). Here the CDR3 reads CAGSFGTGGFYEQYF. CDR3 bases: TGTGCCGGCAGCTTCGGGACAGGGGGCTTCTACGAGCAGTACTTC. The full variable domain, rest sourced from reference TRBV11-1 and TRBJ2-7, is EAEVAQSPRYKITEKSQAVAFWCDPISGHATLYWYRQILGQGPELLVQFQDESVVDDSQLPKDRFSAERLKGVDSTLKIQPAELGDSAMYLCAGSFGTGGFYEQYFGPGTRLTVT.

This clonotype was observed a handful of times. The V call is TRBV7-9, the J call TRBJ2-7; 9 nucleotides align to TRBD1. Unmatched junction bases numbered 4, after V lost 5 bases and J lost 5 bases. Per the germline V gene, CDR1 is SEHNR and CDR2 is FQNEAQ (reference sequence). This CDR3 is built from 13 residues. Written as DNA, the CDR3 is TGTGCCAGCAGCCCCAGGGACAGGGACGAGCAGTACTTC. This encodes CASSPRDRDEQYF.

V and J are TRBV29-1 and TRBJ2-2; D is undetermined. Germline CDR1 and CDR2: SQVTM and ANQGSEA. The CDR3 has 14 residues. V lost 4 bases and J lost 4, with 13 bases in between. CDR3 protein: CSVGRAVGTGELFF. CDR3 nucleotide sequence: TGCAGCGTTGGAAGGGCGGTTGGCACCGGGGAGCTGTTTTTT.

This clonotype was found many times. J is TRBJ1-2 and V is TRBV5-1; TRBD1 matches 8 bases. The CDR3 spans 14 residues. V was pared by 4 bases and J by 7 bases, with 9 bases of the junction left unmatched. Germline V gene sequence: CDR1 SGHRS, CDR2 YFSETQ. Here the CDR3 reads CASSIGQGSSGYTF. The CDR3 DNA follows: TGCGCCAGCAGCATTGGACAGGGATCATCTGGCTACACCTTC.

In DNA form, the CDR3 reads TGCAGCGTTGACGGGGGCGGCTCCTACGAGCAGTACTTC. Its translation is CSVDGGGSYEQYF. The genes are TRBV29-1 and TRBJ2-7, with D perhaps being TRBD1 or TRBD2 (6 bases each). Trimming left V 3 bases short and J 0 bases short, with 9 bases between. The length of the CDR3 is 13 residues. The germline gives CDR1 SQVTM, CDR2 ANQGSEA.

This clonotype showed up many times. The genes are TRBV6-5 and TRBJ2-7; the match to TRBD2 covers 10 bases. The CDR3 is made up of 18 amino acids. Germline V CDR1 and CDR2: MNHEY, SVGAGI. The J segment lost 7 bases and the V segment lost 0 bases, leaving 15 bases of the junction unmatched. CDR3 loop: CASSYSKFLSGRAREQYF. In DNA, the CDR3 is TGTGCCAGCAGTTACTCGAAATTTTTGAGCGGGAGGGCCCGGGAGCAGTACTTC.

This clonotype came up many times. This chain connects TRBV27 to TRBJ2-7; D gene uncertain. The CDR3 consists of 13 residues. The V gene's germline CDR1 is MNHEY and CDR2 SMNVEV (reference sequence). V dropped 2 bases and J dropped 0 bases, with 5 bases sitting between them. In nucleotides, the CDR3 is TGTGCCAGCAGTTTAAAGGGCTCCTACGAGCAGTACTTC. Translation: CASSLKGSYEQYF.

This clonotype turned up a few times. The chain links TRBV6-1 to TRBJ2-7; D is possibly TRBD1 (7 bases). Germline CDR1 MNHNS, CDR2 SASEGT. The V and J ends lost 11 bases and 6 bases respectively, with 23 bases between them. The length of the CDR3 is 14 residues. The DNA of the CDR3 is TGTGCCTCCCAGGGGGACTTAACCCCCCTCGAGCAGTACTTC. It specifies CASQGDLTPLEQYF.

This clonotype showed up many times. The CDR3 is CASRRDGFSYEQYF. DNA of the CDR3: TGTGCCAGCAGGAGGGACGGATTCTCCTACGAGCAGTACTTC. The V gene is TRBV12-3 or TRBV12-4, the J gene TRBJ2-7, with D perhaps TRBD1 or TRBD2 (5 bases each). CDR3 length: 14 amino acids. Deletions cut 6 bases from V and 0 bases from J, with 12 bases between.

This rearrangement joins TRBV2 to TRBJ2-1; no definite D call. The germline V and J ends were trimmed by 5 bases and 5 bases, with 10 bases remaining between them. The V gene's germline CDR1 is SNHLY and CDR2 FYNNEI. The CDR3 has 13 amino acids. CDR3 sequence reads: CASSFDENNEQFF. For the CDR3, the DNA is TGTGCCAGCAGTTTCGACGAGAACAATGAGCAGTTCTTC. The full variable domain, its missing parts supplied by reference TRBV2 and TRBJ2-1, is EPEVTQTPSHQVTQMGQEVILRCVPISNHLYFYWYRQILGQKVEFLVSFYNNEISEKSEIFDDQFSVERPDGSNFTLKIRSTKLEDSAMYFCASSFDENNEQFFGPGTRLTVL.

In this sample, this clonotype turned up a few times. The CDR3 region is CASSPGTGDRSNQPQHF. In DNA, the CDR3 is TGTGCCAGTAGCCCCGGGACAGGGGATAGGAGCAATCAGCCCCAGCATTTT. V gene TRBV19 combines with J gene TRBJ1-5, with TRBD1 matching 10 bases. The germline gives CDR1 LNHDA, CDR2 SQIVND (reference sequence). The V segment lost 6 bases and the J segment 1 base; nucleotides outside the gene matches: 9. CDR3 length equals 17 residues.

The chain joins TRBV20-1 to TRBJ2-5; D might be TRBD1 (7 bases). The CDR3 is 13 residues long. Trimming left V 5 bases short and J 1 base short, with 11 bases between. The germline V gene has CDR1 DFQATT and CDR2 SNEGSKA (reference sequence). The CDR3 region is CSARRDSQETQYF. CDR3 in DNA: TGCAGTGCTCGGCGGGACAGCCAAGAGACCCAGTACTTC.

Concerning this clonotype: Given a much more abundant clone one base away, this may be a read error. This sequence joins TRBV6-1 and TRBJ2-7; D not resolved. CDR3 length: 12 amino acids. CDR1 is MNHNS and CDR2 is SASEGT in the germline V gene. CDR3 coding DNA: TGTGCCACCAGTGACGGAACCTACGGGCAGTACTTC. Translated, it gives CATSDGTYGQYF.

This chain joins TRBV20-1 and TRBJ1-2; 10 bases match TRBD1. CDR1 and CDR2 (germline): DFQATT, SNEGSKA (reference sequence). The CDR3 contains 15 residues. After removal of 3 bases from V and 7 bases from J, the junction contained 11 bases not matched to a gene. For the CDR3, the DNA is TGCAGTGCTAGGGAGACAGGGGGCTTTCTTGGTGGCTACACCTTC. Its protein product is CSARETGGFLGGYTF.

Ten or more counts support this clonotype. This chain links TRBV11-2 with TRBJ1-1; D possibly corresponds to TRBD1 (5 bases). The CDR3 has 16 amino acids. The germline gives CDR1 SGHAT, CDR2 FQNNGV. Trimming took 0 bases from V and 0 from J, leaving 11 bases between them. The CDR3 sequence is CASSLDYRFMNTEAFF. In nucleotides, the CDR3 is TGTGCCAGCAGCTTAGACTACAGGTTCATGAACACTGAAGCTTTCTTT.

This clonotype occurred many times. DNA for the CDR3: TGTGCCAGCAGTGAAAATGGCTATGGCTACACCTTC. It specifies CASSENGYGYTF. The V call is TRBV2, the J call TRBJ1-2; D ambiguous. The germline V and J ends were trimmed by 2 bases and 4 bases, with 5 bases remaining between them. The CDR3 length is 12 residues. Germline V lookup: CDR1 SNHLY, CDR2 FYNNEI.

This clonotype was seen a few times. V is TRBV5-1 and J is TRBJ2-5, with D perhaps matching TRBD2 (5 bases). Germline-derived CDR1 and CDR2 are SGHRS and YFSETQ. Trimming shortened V by 5 bases and J by 3 bases, and 8 bases separated the two germline ends. The CDR3 totals 12 residues. CDR3 sequence: CASREAEETQYF. The CDR3 nucleotides read TGCGCCAGCAGGGAGGCGGAAGAGACCCAGTACTTC.

There are many counts of this clonotype. The rearrangement uses TRBV6-5 and TRBJ1-5, with D unresolved. CDR1 and CDR2 from the germline V gene are MNHEY and SVGAGI. The CDR3 length is 14 residues. Trimming took off 2 bases at V and 2 bases at J, with 7 bases between the two ends. The CDR3, as DNA: TGTGCCAGCAGTTACCTTAGTGGCAATCAGCCCCAGCATTTT. Amino acids: CASSYLSGNQPQHF.

This clonotype occurred many times. This chain connects TRBV6-2 or TRBV6-3 to TRBJ1-5; unclear D gene. Germline lookup yields CDR1 MNHEY and CDR2 SVGEGT. Trimming removed 2 bases from V and 12 bases from J, with 17 bases in between. The CDR3 spans 14 residues. As DNA, the CDR3 is TGTGCCAGCAGTTACCCTAAGGACGGATCGGTCCAGCATTTT. It yields the protein CASSYPKDGSVQHF.

This clonotype was counted ten times or more. The rearrangement links TRBV6-2 or TRBV6-3 to TRBJ2-2, with 7 bases aligning to TRBD2. The V gene end was trimmed by 2 bases and the J gene end by 5 bases; junction bases not matched to a gene: 11. CDR1 is MNHEY and CDR2 is SVGEGT in the germline V gene. The CDR3 extends over 17 amino acids. CDR3 protein: CASSYGRVRAETGELFF. The CDR3 DNA is TGTGCCAGCAGTTACGGGAGGGTACGGGCGGAGACCGGGGAGCTGTTTTTT.

V gene TRBV20-1 combines with J gene TRBJ2-3; 11 bases line up with TRBD2. Trimming took 3 bases from V and 2 from J; bases not matched to a gene: 10. The CDR3 consists of 17 residues. CDR1 and CDR2 from the germline V gene are DFQATT and SNEGSKA (reference sequence). The CDR3 loop reads CSARDKTSGIITDTQYF. The CDR3 bases are TGCAGTGCTAGGGACAAGACTAGCGGGATTATCACAGATACGCAGTATTTT.

The chain employs TRBV5-1 and TRBJ2-5; 10 nucleotides line up with TRBD2. This CDR3 is built from 16 residues. CDR1 and CDR2 from the germline V gene are SGHRS and YFSETQ. V lost 0 bases to trimming and J lost 3 bases; unmatched junction nucleotides: 5. The CDR3 DNA sequence: TGCGCCAGCAGCTTGGCCCTAGCGGGAGCGGAAGAGACCCAGTACTTC. Translation gives CASSLALAGAEETQYF.

Details on this clonotype: One end of the junction varies from germline; a read error may be responsible. The chain joins TRBV3-1 to TRBJ1-2, with TRBD1 matching 7 bases. The CDR3 runs to 16 residues. The V gene's germline CDR1 is LGHDT and CDR2 YNNKEL (reference sequence). The CDR3 here is CASSEDTLTGLYGYTF. Written as DNA, the CDR3 is TGTGCCAGCAGCGAAGATACGCTGACAGGGCTCTATGGCTACACCTTC.

This clonotype was picked up a small number of times. The rearrangement links TRBV28 to TRBJ2-7; 11 bases are a match to TRBD2. Losses at the gene ends were 11 bases for V and 1 base for J; bases not matched to a gene: 28. CDR1 MDHEN and CDR2 SYDVKM come from the germline V gene. There are 21 residues in the CDR3. The CDR3 DNA follows: TGTGCCTGTTCCGTTCCTCTAGCACCAAAGCCAACTAGCGGGAGTTCCTACGAGCAGTACTTC. Amino acids: CACSVPLAPKPTSGSSYEQYF.